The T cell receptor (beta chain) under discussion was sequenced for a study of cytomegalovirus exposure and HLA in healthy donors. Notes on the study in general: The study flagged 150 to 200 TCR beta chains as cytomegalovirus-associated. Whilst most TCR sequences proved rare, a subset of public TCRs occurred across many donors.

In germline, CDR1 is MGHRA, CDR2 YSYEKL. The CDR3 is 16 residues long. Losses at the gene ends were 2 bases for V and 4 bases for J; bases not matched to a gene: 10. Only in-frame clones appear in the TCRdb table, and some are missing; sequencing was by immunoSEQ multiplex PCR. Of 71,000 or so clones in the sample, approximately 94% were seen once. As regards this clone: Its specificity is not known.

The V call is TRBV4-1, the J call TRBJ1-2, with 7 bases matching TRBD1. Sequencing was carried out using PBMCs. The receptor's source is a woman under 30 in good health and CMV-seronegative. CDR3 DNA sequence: TGCGCCAGCAGCCAACGGGACAGATCCTTAAGCTATGGCTACACCTTC. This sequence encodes CASSQRDRSLSYGYTF.